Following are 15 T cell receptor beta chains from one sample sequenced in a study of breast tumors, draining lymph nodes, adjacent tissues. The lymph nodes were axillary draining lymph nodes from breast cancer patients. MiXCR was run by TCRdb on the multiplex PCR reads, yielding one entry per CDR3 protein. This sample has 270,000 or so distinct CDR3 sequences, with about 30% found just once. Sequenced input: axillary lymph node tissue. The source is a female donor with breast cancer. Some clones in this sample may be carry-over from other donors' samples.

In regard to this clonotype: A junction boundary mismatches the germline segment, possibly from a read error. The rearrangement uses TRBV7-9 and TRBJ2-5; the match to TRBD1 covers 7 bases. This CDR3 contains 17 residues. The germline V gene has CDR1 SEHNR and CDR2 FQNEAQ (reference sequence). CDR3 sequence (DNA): TGTGCCAGCAGCGTTCCGGGACAGAAGAACACTGAAGAGCCCCAGTACTTC. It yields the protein CASSVPGQKNTEEPQYF.

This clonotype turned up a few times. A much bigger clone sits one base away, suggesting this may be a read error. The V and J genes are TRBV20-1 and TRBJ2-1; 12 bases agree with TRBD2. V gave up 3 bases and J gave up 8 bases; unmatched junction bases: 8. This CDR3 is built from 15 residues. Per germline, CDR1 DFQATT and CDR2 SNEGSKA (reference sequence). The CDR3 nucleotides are TGCAGTGCTAGGGGCCCTAGCGGGAGGGCCTATGAGCAGTTCTTC. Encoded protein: CSARGPSGRAYEQFF.

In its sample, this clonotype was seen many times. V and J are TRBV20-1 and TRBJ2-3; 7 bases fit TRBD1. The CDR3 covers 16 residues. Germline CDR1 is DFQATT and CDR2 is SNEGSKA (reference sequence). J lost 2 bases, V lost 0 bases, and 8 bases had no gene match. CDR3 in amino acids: CSARDVPTGFTDTQYF. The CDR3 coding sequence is TGCAGTGCTAGAGATGTTCCGACAGGGTTCACAGATACGCAGTATTTT.

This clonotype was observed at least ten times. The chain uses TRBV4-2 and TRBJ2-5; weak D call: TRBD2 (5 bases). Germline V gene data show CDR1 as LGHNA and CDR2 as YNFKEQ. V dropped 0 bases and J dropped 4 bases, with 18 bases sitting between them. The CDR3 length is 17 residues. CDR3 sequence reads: CASSQEPRGSVVETQYF. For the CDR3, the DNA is TGTGCCAGCAGCCAAGAACCCCGTGGGAGTGTTGTAGAGACCCAGTACTTC.

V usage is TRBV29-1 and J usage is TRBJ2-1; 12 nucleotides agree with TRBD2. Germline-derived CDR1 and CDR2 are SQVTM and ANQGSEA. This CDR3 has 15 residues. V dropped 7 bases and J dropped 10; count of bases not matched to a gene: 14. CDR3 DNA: TGCAGCGCCTTAGGGGGGACTAGCGGGTCAAGAGAGCAGTTCTTC. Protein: CSALGGTSGSREQFF.

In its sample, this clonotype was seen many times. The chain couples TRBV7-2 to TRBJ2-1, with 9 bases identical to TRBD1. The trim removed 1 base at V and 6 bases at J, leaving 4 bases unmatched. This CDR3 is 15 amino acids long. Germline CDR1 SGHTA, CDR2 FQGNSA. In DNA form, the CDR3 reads TGTGCCAGCAGCTTAGGGACAGGGGTTTTCAATGAGCAGTTCTTC. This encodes CASSLGTGVFNEQFF.

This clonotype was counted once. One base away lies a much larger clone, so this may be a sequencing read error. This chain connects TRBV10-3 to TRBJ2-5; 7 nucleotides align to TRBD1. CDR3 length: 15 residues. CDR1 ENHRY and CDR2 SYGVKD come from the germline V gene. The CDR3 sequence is CASRGQPEEGEAQYF. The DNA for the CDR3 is TGTGCCAGCAGGGGACAGCCTGAAGAGGGAGAGGCCCAGTACTTC.

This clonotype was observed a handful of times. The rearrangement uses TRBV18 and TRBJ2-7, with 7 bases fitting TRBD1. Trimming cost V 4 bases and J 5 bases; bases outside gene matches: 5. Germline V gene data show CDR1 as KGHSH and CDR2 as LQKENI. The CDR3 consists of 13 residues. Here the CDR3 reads CASSLRDSNEQYF. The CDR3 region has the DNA TGTGCCAGCTCACTAAGGGACAGTAACGAGCAGTACTTC.

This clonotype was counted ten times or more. The CDR3 protein is CASSVASGANYGYTF. Here the CDR3 DNA reads TGTGCCAGCAGCGTAGCTAGCGGAGCTAACTATGGCTACACCTTC. V and J are TRBV9 and TRBJ1-2; D not resolved. Germline V gene sequence: CDR1 SGDLS, CDR2 YYNGEE. V lost 0 bases and J lost 0, with 9 bases in between. The CDR3 spans 15 residues.

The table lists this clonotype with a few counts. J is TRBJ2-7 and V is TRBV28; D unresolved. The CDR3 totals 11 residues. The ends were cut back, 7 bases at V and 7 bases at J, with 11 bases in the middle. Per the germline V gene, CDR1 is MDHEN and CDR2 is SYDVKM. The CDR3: CASNTAWEQYF. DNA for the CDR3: TGTGCCAGCAATACCGCCTGGGAGCAGTACTTC.

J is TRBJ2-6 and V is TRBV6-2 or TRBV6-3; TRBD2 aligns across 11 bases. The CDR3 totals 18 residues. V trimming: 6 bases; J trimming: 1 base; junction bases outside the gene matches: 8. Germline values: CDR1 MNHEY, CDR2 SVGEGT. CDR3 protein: CASRQGLAVRSGANVLTF. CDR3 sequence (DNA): TGTGCCAGCAGACAGGGACTAGCGGTACGATCTGGGGCCAACGTCCTGACTTTC.

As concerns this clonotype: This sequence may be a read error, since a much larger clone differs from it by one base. The CDR3 loop reads CSLEQGGETPYF. In DNA, the CDR3 is TGCTCTCTAGAGCAGGGAGGAGAGACCCCGTACTTC. This chain joins TRBV20-1 and TRBJ2-5, with D maybe TRBD2 (6 bases). The CDR3 is 12 amino acids. Germline assignment: CDR1 DFQATT and CDR2 SNEGSKA (reference sequence).

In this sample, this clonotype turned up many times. The CDR3 DNA sequence: TGCGCCAGCAGCTCGGCTATTGGACGGGGCTACGAGCAGTACTTC. This codes for CASSSAIGRGYEQYF. The chain uses TRBV5-1 and TRBJ2-7; D is perhaps TRBD2 (5 bases). The CDR3 runs 15 residues. V gave up 3 bases and J gave up 3 bases, with 16 bases separating them. CDR1 and CDR2 from the germline V gene are SGHRS and YFSETQ.

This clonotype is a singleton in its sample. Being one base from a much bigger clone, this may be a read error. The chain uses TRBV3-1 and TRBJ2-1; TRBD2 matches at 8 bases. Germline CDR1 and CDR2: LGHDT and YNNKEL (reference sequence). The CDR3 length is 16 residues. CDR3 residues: CASSQALTSAYNGQFF. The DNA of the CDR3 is TGTGCCAGCAGCCAAGCACTGACTAGCGCCTACAATGGGCAGTTCTTC.

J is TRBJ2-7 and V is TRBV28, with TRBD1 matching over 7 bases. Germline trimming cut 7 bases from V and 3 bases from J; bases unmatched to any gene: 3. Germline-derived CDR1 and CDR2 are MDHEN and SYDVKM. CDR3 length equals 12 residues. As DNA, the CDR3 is TGTGCCAGCAAGCCAGGGGGCTACGAGCAGTACTTC. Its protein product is CASKPGGYEQYF.